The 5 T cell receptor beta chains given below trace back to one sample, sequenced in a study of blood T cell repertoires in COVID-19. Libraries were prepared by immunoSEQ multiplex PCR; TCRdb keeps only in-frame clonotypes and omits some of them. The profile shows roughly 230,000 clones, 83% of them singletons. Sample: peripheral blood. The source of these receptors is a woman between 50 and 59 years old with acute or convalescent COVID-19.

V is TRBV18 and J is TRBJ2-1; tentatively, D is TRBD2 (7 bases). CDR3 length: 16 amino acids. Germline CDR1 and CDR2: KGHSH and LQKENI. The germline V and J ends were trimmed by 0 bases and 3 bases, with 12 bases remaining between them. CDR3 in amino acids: CASSPPGRGGYNEQFF. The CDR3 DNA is TGTGCCAGCTCACCACCTGGGAGGGGGGGCTACAATGAGCAGTTCTTC.

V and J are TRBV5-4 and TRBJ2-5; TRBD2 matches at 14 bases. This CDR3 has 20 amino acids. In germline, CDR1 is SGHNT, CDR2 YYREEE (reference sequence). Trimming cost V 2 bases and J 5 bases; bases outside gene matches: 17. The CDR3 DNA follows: TGTGCCAGCAGCTTAACCGGGACTAGCGGGGGTAGGAGGCTTCGGGAGACCCAGTACTTC. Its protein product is CASSLTGTSGGRRLRETQYF. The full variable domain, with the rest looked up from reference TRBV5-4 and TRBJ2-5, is ETGVTQSPTHLIKTRGQQVTLRCSSQSGHNTVSWYQQALGQGPQFIFQYYREEENGRGNFPPRFSGLQFPNYSSELNVNALELDDSALYLCASSLTGTSGGRRLRETQYFGPGTRLLVL.

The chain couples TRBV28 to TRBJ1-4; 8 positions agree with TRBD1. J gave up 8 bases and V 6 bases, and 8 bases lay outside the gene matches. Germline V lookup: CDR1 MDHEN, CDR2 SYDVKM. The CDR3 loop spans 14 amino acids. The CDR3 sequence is CASRAQGAGEKLFF. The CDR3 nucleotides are TGTGCCAGCAGGGCTCAGGGGGCTGGAGAAAAACTGTTTTTT. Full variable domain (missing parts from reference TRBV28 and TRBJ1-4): DVKVTQSSRYLVKRTGEKVFLECVQDMDHENMFWYRQDPGLGLRLIYFSYDVKMKEKGDIPEGYSVSREKKERFSLILESASTNQTSMYLCASRAQGAGEKLFFGSGTQLSVL.

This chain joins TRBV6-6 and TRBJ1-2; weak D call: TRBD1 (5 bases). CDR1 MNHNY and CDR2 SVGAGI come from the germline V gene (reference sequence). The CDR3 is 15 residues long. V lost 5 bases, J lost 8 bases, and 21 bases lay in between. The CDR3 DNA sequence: TGTGCCAGCAGTGAGAGGGAGGGGCCATTGGGAGGCTACACCTTC. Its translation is CASSEREGPLGGYTF.

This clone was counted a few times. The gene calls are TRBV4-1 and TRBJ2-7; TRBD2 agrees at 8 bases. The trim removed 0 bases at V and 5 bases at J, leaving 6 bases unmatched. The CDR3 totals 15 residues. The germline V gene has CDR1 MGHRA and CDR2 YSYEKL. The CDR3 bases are TGCGCCAGCAGCCAAGAAGGGCGGGGGGCCGACGAGCAGTACTTC. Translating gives CASSQEGRGADEQYF.